Listed below are T cell receptor beta chains from one sample, sequenced in a study of blood T cell repertoires in COVID-19. Method: immunoSEQ multiplex PCR; TCRdb's copy keeps in-frame clones and lacks some. The table has more than 150,000 clones, approximately 85% seen once; the top ten hold 7.5% to 10%. Sequenced material: peripheral blood. Source of these receptors: a woman older than 75 with acute or convalescent COVID-19. The CDR3 runs from the conserved cysteine through the conserved F or W. Each record gives: V gene, J gene, clone size, D gene, CDR3 DNA, CDR3 protein. The D gene is left open where the match is weak. Size is omitted from some rows. Given values are once, few, many or a class for expanded clones.

v_call: TRBV7-9; j_call: TRBJ2-3; clone_size: -; d_call: -; cdr3_nt: TGTGCCAGCAGCTTAGCGCAGGACTTGCTCCTCACAGATACGCAGTATTTT; cdr3_aa: CASSLAQDLLLTDTQYF
v_call: TRBV10-3; j_call: TRBJ2-3; clone_size: -; d_call: TRBD2; cdr3_nt: TGTGCCATCAGACACGGACTAGCGGGAACCGATACGCAGTATTTT; cdr3_aa: CAIRHGLAGTDTQYF
v_call: TRBV7-2; j_call: TRBJ1-5; clone_size: -; d_call: -; cdr3_nt: TGTGCCAGCAGCTTAGCTCAGCAGCCCCAGCATTTT; cdr3_aa: CASSLAQQPQHF
v_call: TRBV19; j_call: TRBJ2-2; clone_size: -; d_call: TRBD1; cdr3_nt: TGTGCCAGTAGTCAAATACAGGGGGCGGGCACCGGGGAGCTGTTTTTT; cdr3_aa: CASSQIQGAGTGELFF
v_call: TRBV30; j_call: TRBJ2-3; clone_size: -; d_call: -; cdr3_nt: TGTGCCTGGAGCGGACTAAGCGGTACAGATACGCAGTATTTT; cdr3_aa: CAWSGLSGTDTQYF
v_call: TRBV2; j_call: TRBJ1-2; clone_size: -; d_call: -; cdr3_nt: TGTGCCAGCAAGGAAGCTCTGGGCTACACCTTC; cdr3_aa: CASKEALGYTF
v_call: TRBV7-2; j_call: TRBJ1-4; clone_size: few; d_call: -; cdr3_nt: TGTGCCAGCAGCCCCGGCAGGGCTAATGAAAAACTGTTTTTT; cdr3_aa: CASSPGRANEKLFF
v_call: TRBV6-4; j_call: TRBJ2-1; clone_size: -; d_call: TRBD1; cdr3_nt: TGTGCCAGCAGCATGGGACAGGCCAACAATGAGCAGTTCTTC; cdr3_aa: CASSMGQANNEQFF
v_call: TRBV4-1; j_call: TRBJ2-1; clone_size: -; d_call: TRBD1; cdr3_nt: TGCGCCAGCAGCCAGGCGGGACAGGGGTCCTACAATGAGCAGTTCTTC; cdr3_aa: CASSQAGQGSYNEQFF
v_call: TRBV7-2; j_call: TRBJ2-2; clone_size: -; d_call: TRBD2; cdr3_nt: TGTGCCAGCAGCTTAGGTGGACTAGGGTACACCGGGGAGCTGTTTTTT; cdr3_aa: CASSLGGLGYTGELFF
v_call: TRBV7-9; j_call: TRBJ2-3; clone_size: -; d_call: TRBD2; cdr3_nt: TGTGCCAGCAGCCTTAGCGGGGGGCGGGGAGATACGCAGTATTTT; cdr3_aa: CASSLSGGRGDTQYF
v_call: TRBV7-2; j_call: TRBJ1-3; clone_size: -; d_call: TRBD1; cdr3_nt: TGTGCCAGCAGCTCCGGACAGGGGAGACGAAACACCATATATTTT; cdr3_aa: CASSSGQGRRNTIYF
v_call: TRBV6-1; j_call: TRBJ1-2; clone_size: -; d_call: TRBD1; cdr3_nt: TGTGCCAGCAGTGACGCCGGACAGGGGGGCGGTCTTGGCTACACCTTC; cdr3_aa: CASSDAGQGGGLGYTF
v_call: TRBV10-3; j_call: TRBJ2-3; clone_size: -; d_call: TRBD1; cdr3_nt: TGTGCCATTCGGGACAGTAGCACAGATACGCAGTATTTT; cdr3_aa: CAIRDSSTDTQYF
v_call: TRBV7-3; j_call: TRBJ2-1; clone_size: -; d_call: TRBD2; cdr3_nt: TGTGCCAGCAGCTTAGCAGTAGCGGGAACCTACAATGAGCAGTTCTTC; cdr3_aa: CASSLAVAGTYNEQFF
v_call: TRBV5-4; j_call: TRBJ2-3; clone_size: once; d_call: TRBD2; cdr3_nt: TGTGCCAGCAGACCGGAAGGGACTAGCGGGGGAACTAGCACAGATACGCAGTATTTT; cdr3_aa: CASRPEGTSGGTSTDTQYF
v_call: TRBV27; j_call: TRBJ1-2; clone_size: few; d_call: -; cdr3_nt: TGTGCCAGCAAAAGGGTCGGAGGGGACTATGGCTACACCTTC; cdr3_aa: CASKRVGGDYGYTF
v_call: TRBV5-5; j_call: TRBJ1-1; clone_size: few; d_call: -; cdr3_nt: TGTGCCAGCAGCAGGACAGTCACTGAAGCTTTCTTT; cdr3_aa: CASSRTVTEAFF
v_call: TRBV11-3; j_call: TRBJ2-7; clone_size: -; d_call: TRBD2; cdr3_nt: TGTGCCAGCAGCCGTAGCGGGAGGGACTACGAGCAGTACTTC; cdr3_aa: CASSRSGRDYEQYF
v_call: TRBV7-9; j_call: TRBJ2-7; clone_size: -; d_call: TRBD2; cdr3_nt: TGTGCCAGCAGCTTGGCGGGGGGGCGCGAGCAGTACTTC; cdr3_aa: CASSLAGGREQYF
v_call: TRBV3-1/TRBV3-2; j_call: TRBJ2-7; clone_size: -; d_call: TRBD1; cdr3_nt: TGTGCCAGCAGCCAAGATCGTGGGACAGGGTTAGCCGAGCAGTACTTC; cdr3_aa: CASSQDRGTGLAEQYF
v_call: TRBV30; j_call: TRBJ2-1; clone_size: -; d_call: TRBD2; cdr3_nt: TGTGCCTGGAGTAGACAAGGCGGGAGGGTCCATGAGCAGTTCTTC; cdr3_aa: CAWSRQGGRVHEQFF
v_call: TRBV7-9; j_call: TRBJ1-2; clone_size: -; d_call: TRBD1; cdr3_nt: TGTGCCAGCAGCCAGACAGGGTCCTATGGCTACACCTTC; cdr3_aa: CASSQTGSYGYTF
v_call: TRBV6-5; j_call: TRBJ2-7; clone_size: -; d_call: -; cdr3_nt: TGTGCCAGCAGTTACTCTGGACAGCCTTCCTACGAGCAGTACTTC; cdr3_aa: CASSYSGQPSYEQYF
v_call: TRBV19; j_call: TRBJ2-2; clone_size: once; d_call: -; cdr3_nt: TGTGCCAGTAGTATAGATCGGGCAGGGGCTGGCGGGGAGCTGTTTTTT; cdr3_aa: CASSIDRAGAGGELFF
v_call: TRBV25-1; j_call: TRBJ2-7; clone_size: -; d_call: -; cdr3_nt: TGTGCCGAGAGCGGCGTCGGCTTC; cdr3_aa: CAESGVGF
v_call: TRBV18; j_call: TRBJ1-1; clone_size: -; d_call: -; cdr3_nt: TGTGCCAGCTCACCGGTGGGGGGGACGCGACCTGAAGCTTTCTTT; cdr3_aa: CASSPVGGTRPEAFF
v_call: TRBV12-5; j_call: TRBJ2-3; clone_size: -; d_call: -; cdr3_nt: TGTGCTAGTGGTTTACGCAGGGGCGGCGGCACAGATACGCAGTATTTT; cdr3_aa: CASGLRRGGGTDTQYF
v_call: TRBV27; j_call: TRBJ1-1; clone_size: -; d_call: TRBD1; cdr3_nt: TGTGCCAGCAGTTTAAGGACAGGGGACACTGAAGCTTTCTTT; cdr3_aa: CASSLRTGDTEAFF
v_call: TRBV4-2; j_call: TRBJ1-2; clone_size: -; d_call: -; cdr3_nt: TGTGCCAGCAGCCAAGGAGAGGGGGGGTATGGCTACACCTTC; cdr3_aa: CASSQGEGGYGYTF
v_call: TRBV10-3; j_call: TRBJ1-1; clone_size: few; d_call: -; cdr3_nt: TGTGCCATCAGTGAAATGGAGGAATTGGGTATGAACACTGAAGCTTTCTTT; cdr3_aa: CAISEMEELGMNTEAFF
v_call: TRBV6-1; j_call: TRBJ1-5; clone_size: -; d_call: -; cdr3_nt: TGTGCCAGCAGTGAGACAGTCAATCAGCCCCAGCATTTT; cdr3_aa: CASSETVNQPQHF
v_call: TRBV6-5; j_call: TRBJ2-7; clone_size: -; d_call: -; cdr3_nt: TGTGCCAGCAGGCCCCTCCAGGGTGCGATTAGCGAGCAGTACTTC; cdr3_aa: CASRPLQGAISEQYF
v_call: TRBV27; j_call: TRBJ2-7; clone_size: -; d_call: -; cdr3_nt: TGTGCCAGCAGTTTACCGGACTCTCTTAGGCAGTACTTC; cdr3_aa: CASSLPDSLRQYF
v_call: TRBV9; j_call: TRBJ2-3; clone_size: -; d_call: TRBD2; cdr3_nt: TGTGCCAGCAGCGATGGACTAGCGGGAGGTCGGACAGATACGCAGTATTTT; cdr3_aa: CASSDGLAGGRTDTQYF
v_call: TRBV14; j_call: TRBJ2-1; clone_size: -; d_call: TRBD1; cdr3_nt: TGTGCCAGCAGCCAAGGACCTTGGACAGGGAGATCCTACAATGAGCAGTTCTTC; cdr3_aa: CASSQGPWTGRSYNEQFF
v_call: TRBV5-1; j_call: TRBJ2-5; clone_size: -; d_call: TRBD2; cdr3_nt: TGCGCCAGCAGCCCCGGGGGGGGCGAGACCCAGTACTTC; cdr3_aa: CASSPGGGETQYF